This TCR beta chain was profiled in a study of T cell responses to AZD1222 COVID-19 vaccine. Notes on the study in general: In all cases, repertoires were sampled only after the peak T cell response. Among AZD1222 vaccinees, only 5 to 7 were seropositive at baseline. Unmutated regions of variants are reportedly targeted by nearly half of spike-specific TCRs.

The data were produced by immunoSEQ multiplex PCR, yet TCRdb's version contains in-frame clones alone and is incomplete. The data show over 100,000 clones, 90% to 95% seen once. For this clone: Antigen: not known.

The CDR3 has 14 amino acids. The germline V and J ends were trimmed by 1 base and 6 bases, with 12 bases remaining between them. In germline, CDR1 is KGHSH, CDR2 LQKENI. The receptor comes from an adult in good health. The input for sequencing was peripheral blood, taken on day 0 of AZD1222 vaccination. The rearrangement joins TRBV18 to TRBJ1-2; tentative D call: TRBD1 (5 bases). The CDR3 region is CASSPQRGGDGYTF. The CDR3 region has the DNA TGTGCCAGCTCACCACAAAGGGGAGGAGATGGCTACACCTTC.